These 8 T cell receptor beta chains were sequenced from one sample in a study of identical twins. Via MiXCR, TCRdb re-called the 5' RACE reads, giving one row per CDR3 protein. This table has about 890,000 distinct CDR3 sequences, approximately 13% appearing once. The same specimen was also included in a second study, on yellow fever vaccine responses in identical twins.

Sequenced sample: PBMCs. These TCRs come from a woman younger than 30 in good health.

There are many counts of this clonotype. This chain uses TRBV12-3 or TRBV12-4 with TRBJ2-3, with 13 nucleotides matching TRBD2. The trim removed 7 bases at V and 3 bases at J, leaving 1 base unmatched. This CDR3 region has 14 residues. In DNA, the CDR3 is TGTGCCAGCAAACTAGCGGGAGGGACAGATACGCAGTATTTT. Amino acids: CASKLAGGTDTQYF.

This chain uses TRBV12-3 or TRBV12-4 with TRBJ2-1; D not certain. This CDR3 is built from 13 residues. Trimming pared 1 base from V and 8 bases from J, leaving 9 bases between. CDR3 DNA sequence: TGTGCCAGCAGTTTAGGCGCCCGGGATGAGCAGTTCTTC. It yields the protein CASSLGARDEQFF.

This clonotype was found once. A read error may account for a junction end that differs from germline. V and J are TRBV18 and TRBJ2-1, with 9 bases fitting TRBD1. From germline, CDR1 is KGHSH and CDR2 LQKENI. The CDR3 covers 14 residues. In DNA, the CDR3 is TGTGCCAGTTCACCTACAGGGGGCCACAATGAGCAGTTCTTC. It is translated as CASSPTGGHNEQFF.

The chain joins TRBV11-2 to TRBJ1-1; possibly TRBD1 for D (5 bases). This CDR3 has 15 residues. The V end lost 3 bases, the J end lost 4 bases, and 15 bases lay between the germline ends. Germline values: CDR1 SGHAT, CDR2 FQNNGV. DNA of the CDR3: TGTGCCAGCAGCTTCTACTACGGGACGAGCACTGAAGCTTTCTTT. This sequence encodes CASSFYYGTSTEAFF. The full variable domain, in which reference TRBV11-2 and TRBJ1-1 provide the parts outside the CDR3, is EAGVAQSPRYKIIEKRQSVAFWCNPISGHATLYWYQQILGQGPKLLIQFQNNGVVDDSQLPKDRFSAERLKGVDSTLKIQPAKLEDSAVYLCASSFYYGTSTEAFFGQGTRLTVV.

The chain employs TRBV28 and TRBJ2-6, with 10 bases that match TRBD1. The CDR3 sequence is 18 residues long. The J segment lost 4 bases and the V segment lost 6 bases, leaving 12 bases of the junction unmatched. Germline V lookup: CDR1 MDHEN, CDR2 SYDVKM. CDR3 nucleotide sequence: TGTGCCAGCAGCTTTTCGGGACAGGGGAGATTGGGGGCCAACGTCCTGACTTTC. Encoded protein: CASSFSGQGRLGANVLTF.

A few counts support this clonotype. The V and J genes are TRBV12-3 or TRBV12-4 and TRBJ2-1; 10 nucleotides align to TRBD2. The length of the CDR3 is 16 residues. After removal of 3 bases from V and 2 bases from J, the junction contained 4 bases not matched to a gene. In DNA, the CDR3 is TGTGCCAGCAGTTTGAGCGGGGGGGCCACCTACAATGAGCAGTTCTTC. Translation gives CASSLSGGATYNEQFF.

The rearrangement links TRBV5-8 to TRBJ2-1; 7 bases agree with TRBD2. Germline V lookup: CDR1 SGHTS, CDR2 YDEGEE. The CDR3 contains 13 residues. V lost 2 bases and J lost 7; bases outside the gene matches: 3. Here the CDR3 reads CASSLLAWNEQFF. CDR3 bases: TGTGCCAGCAGCTTACTAGCGTGGAATGAGCAGTTCTTC.

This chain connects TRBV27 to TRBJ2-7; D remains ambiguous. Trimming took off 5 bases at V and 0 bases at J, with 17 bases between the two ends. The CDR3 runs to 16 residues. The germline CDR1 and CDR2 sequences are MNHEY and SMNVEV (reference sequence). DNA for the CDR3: TGTGCCAGCAGTCGCCACGGCGCCTCAAGCTCCTACGAGCAGTACGTC. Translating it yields CASSRHGASSSYEQYV.